A selection of T cell receptor beta chains follows, all from one sample in a study of tumor-infiltrating lymphocytes in primary liver carcinoma. TCRdb processed the multiplex PCR reads anew with MiXCR; each CDR3 protein has one entry. This table holds under 150,000 distinct CDR3 sequences, about two thirds found once. The sequencing input was tumor-adjacent normal liver tissue. These receptors came from a woman between 55 and 75 years old with primary liver carcinoma and hepatitis B virus infection. Both conserved end residues are part of each CDR3. D genes are given only for firm matches. A row's size may be missing; if present it is once, few, many or a size class.

D gene	V gene	J gene	clone size	CDR3 protein	CDR3 DNA
NA	TRBV4-1	TRBJ2-3	many	CASSSQGLSRGDTQYF	TGCGCCAGCAGTTCACAGGGACTCTCAAGGGGAGATACGCAGTATTTT
NA	TRBV10-3	TRBJ2-6	NA	CVISESKRWADSGANVLTF	TGTGTCATCAGTGAGTCAAAGAGGTGGGCCGACTCTGGGGCCAACGTCCTGACTTTC
TRBD1	TRBV11-2	TRBJ1-3	NA	CASSSPGQGGLASGDTIYF	TGTGCCAGCAGCTCACCAGGACAGGGGGGACTCGCTTCTGGAGACACCATATATTTT
NA	TRBV4-1	TRBJ2-2	NA	CASSQVAGGGAGELFF	TGCGCCAGCAGCCAAGTAGCAGGGGGAGGGGCCGGGGAGCTGTTTTTC
NA	TRBV6-5	TRBJ1-1	NA	CASRPWGQKNTEVFF	TGTGCCAGCAGGCCCTGGGGGCAGAAGAACACTGAAGTTTTCTTT
TRBD1	TRBV6-5	TRBJ2-7	many	CASSYSAPGQSSYEQYF	TGTGCCAGCAGTTATTCCGCCCCGGGACAGAGCTCCTACGAGCAGTACTTC
TRBD2	TRBV11-2	TRBJ2-1	medium-sized	CASSHTLAGGDEQFF	TGTGCCAGCAGCCACACACTAGCGGGAGGCGATGAGCAGTTCTTC
TRBD2	TRBV20-1	TRBJ2-7	NA	CSAVLGTKLQQYF	TGCAGTGCTGTACTCGGGACTAAACTGCAGCAGTACTTC
TRBD1	TRBV28	TRBJ2-5	many	CASRNPGTGGETQYF	TGTGCCAGCAGGAACCCCGGGACAGGGGGAGAGACCCAGTACTTC
NA	TRBV7-6	TRBJ2-1	few	CASSTTYNEQFF	TGTGCCAGCAGCACGACCTACAATGAGCAGTTCTTC
NA	TRBV6-6	TRBJ1-1	NA	CAISYEGISEAFF	TGTGCCATCAGTTATGAGGGAATCTCTGAAGCTTTCTTT
NA	TRBV28	TRBJ2-1	NA	CAGGADSSSYNEQFF	TGTGCCGGCGGTGCCGACTCAAGCTCCTACAATGAGCAGTTCTTC
TRBD2	TRBV12-3/TRBV12-4	TRBJ2-7	medium-sized	CASSLTSGSYEQYF	TGTGCCAGCAGCTTGACTAGCGGGAGTTACGAGCAGTACTTC
NA	TRBV6-6	TRBJ1-2	NA	CASSYDLIRYTF	TGTGCCAGCAGTTATGACCTGATTCGCTACACCTTC
TRBD2	TRBV6-1	TRBJ2-3	NA	CASSSRGGRADTQYF	TGTGCCAGCAGTAGCCGGGGCGGGAGGGCAGATACGCAATATTTT
TRBD2	TRBV19	TRBJ2-5	NA	CASSTAGTSGTQYF	TGTGCCAGTAGTACAGCCGGGACTAGCGGGACCCAGTACTTC
TRBD2	TRBV6-1	TRBJ2-7	NA	CASSQREVYVQYF	TGTGCCAGCAGCCAGCGGGAGGTGTACGTGCAGTACTTT
NA	TRBV7-9	TRBJ1-1	NA	CASSSPTGSNTEAFF	TGTGCCAGCAGCTCCCCGACGGGCTCTAACACTGAAGCTTTCTTT
NA	TRBV5-1	TRBJ1-1	NA	CASSLGGGDGGDSTEAFF	TGCGCCAGCAGCTTGGGAGGAGGAGACGGTGGGGATAGCACTGAAGCTTTCTTT
NA	TRBV12-3/TRBV12-4	TRBJ2-1	NA	CASRGGRGVYNEQFF	TGTGCCAGCAGGGGGGGACGGGGAGTCTACAATGAGCAGTTCTTT
NA	TRBV6-1	TRBJ2-7	NA	CASSLDYRKRFHEQYF	TGTGCCAGCAGTTTGGATTACAGGAAACGCTTCCACGAGCAGTATTTC
NA	TRBV29-1	TRBJ1-2	NA	CSIEDRSRSYAYTF	TGCAGCATTGAAGATAGAAGCAGATCCTATGCCTACACCTTC